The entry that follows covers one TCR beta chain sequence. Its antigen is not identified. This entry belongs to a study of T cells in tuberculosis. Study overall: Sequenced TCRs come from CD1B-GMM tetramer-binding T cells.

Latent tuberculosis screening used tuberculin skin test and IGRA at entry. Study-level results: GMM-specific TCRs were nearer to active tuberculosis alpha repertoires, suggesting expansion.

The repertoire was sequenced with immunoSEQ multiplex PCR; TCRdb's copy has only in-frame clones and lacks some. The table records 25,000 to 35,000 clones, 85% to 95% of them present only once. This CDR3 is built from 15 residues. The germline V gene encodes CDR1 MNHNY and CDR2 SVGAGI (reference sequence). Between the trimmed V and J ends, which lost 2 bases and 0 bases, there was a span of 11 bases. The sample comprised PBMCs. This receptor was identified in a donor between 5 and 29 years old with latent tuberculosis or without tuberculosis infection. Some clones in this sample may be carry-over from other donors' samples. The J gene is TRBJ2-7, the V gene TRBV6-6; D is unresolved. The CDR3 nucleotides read TGTGCCAGCAGTTACAGGCAGGCCCTCTCCTACGAGCAGTACTTC. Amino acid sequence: CASSYRQALSYEQYF.